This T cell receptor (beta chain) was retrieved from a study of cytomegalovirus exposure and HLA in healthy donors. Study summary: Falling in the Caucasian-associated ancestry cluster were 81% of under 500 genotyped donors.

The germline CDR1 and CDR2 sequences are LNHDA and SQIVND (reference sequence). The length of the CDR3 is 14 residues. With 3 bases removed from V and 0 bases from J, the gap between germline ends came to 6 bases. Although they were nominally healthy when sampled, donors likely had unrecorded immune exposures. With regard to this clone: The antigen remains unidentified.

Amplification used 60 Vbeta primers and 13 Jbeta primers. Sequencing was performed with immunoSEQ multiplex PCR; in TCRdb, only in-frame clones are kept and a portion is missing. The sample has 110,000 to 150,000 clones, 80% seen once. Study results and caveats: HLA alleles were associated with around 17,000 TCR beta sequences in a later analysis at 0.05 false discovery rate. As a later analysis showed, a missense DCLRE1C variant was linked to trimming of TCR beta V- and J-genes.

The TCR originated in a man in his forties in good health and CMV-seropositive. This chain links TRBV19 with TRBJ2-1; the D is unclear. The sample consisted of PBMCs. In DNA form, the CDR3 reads TGTGCCAGTAGTATCATGAGCTCCTACAATGAGCAGTTCTTC. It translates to CASSIMSSYNEQFF.